The present T cell receptor beta chain was sequenced within a study of blood T cell repertoires in COVID-19. In the study overall: The analysed material was cDNA or gDNA that came from T cells, B-cell-depleted T cells, or PBMCs.

Assay: immunoSEQ multiplex PCR; the TCRdb copy retains only in-frame clones and omits some. The sample carries more than 150,000 clones, around four fifths recorded once. About this clone: Germline is not matched at one junction end, which may reflect a read error.

The CDR3 is 13 residues long. Germline assignment: CDR1 PRHDT and CDR2 FYEKMQ (reference sequence). Participants spanned ages about 18 to 90 years and resided in around 25 US areas. Participants' reported clinical history set cohort assignment. Two negative PCRs, clearance, or symptom resolution characterized the recovered Cohort 3 donors. The sample comprised PBMCs or T cells enriched from blood (not recorded which). The V and J genes are TRBV13 and TRBJ2-7; a weak D match, TRBD1 (6 bases). This TCR was recovered from a woman in her forties or fifties who had recovered from COVID-19. The CDR3 DNA reads as TGTGCCAGCAGATTAGGGGGAGCCCCTGAGCAGTACTTC. Residues: CASRLGGAPEQYF.